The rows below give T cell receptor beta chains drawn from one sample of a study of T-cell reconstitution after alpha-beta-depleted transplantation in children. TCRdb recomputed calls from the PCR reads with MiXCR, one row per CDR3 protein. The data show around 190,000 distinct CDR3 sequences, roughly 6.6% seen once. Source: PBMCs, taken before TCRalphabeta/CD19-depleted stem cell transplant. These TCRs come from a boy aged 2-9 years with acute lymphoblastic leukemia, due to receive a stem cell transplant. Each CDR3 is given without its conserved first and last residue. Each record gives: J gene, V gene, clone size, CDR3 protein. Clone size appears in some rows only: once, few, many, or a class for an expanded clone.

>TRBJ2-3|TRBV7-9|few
ASSSGRGPTDTQY
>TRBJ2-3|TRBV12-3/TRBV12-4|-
ASGTSGGTDTQY
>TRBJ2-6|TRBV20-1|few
SALRTGGLFRSGANVLT
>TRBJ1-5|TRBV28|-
ASSPLNYNQPQH
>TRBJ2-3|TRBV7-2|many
ASNSPGTPSTDTQY
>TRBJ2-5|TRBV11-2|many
ASSYIGLGETQY
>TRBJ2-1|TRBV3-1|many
ASSWGTSHSSYNEQF
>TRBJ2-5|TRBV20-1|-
SARPSGGQETQY
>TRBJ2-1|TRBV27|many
ASSSWREAGMDEQF
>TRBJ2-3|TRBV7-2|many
ASSRGERATDTQY
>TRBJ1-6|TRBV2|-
ASSVDTRAPLH
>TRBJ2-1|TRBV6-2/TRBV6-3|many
ASTPRLAAYNEQF
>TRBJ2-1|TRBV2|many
ASRGQGATNEQF
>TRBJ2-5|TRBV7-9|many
ASVGEPREDKETQY
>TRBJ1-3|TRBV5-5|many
ASSLEPHGNTIY
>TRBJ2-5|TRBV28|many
ASTDRGWETQY
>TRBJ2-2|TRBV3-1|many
ASSQEASGGAGELF
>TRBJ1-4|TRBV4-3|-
ASSLGQGSEKLF
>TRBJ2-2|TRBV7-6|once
ASSLAPGLARNTGELF
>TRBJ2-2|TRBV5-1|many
ASRAGSNTGELF
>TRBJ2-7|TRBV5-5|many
ASSLAVYEQY
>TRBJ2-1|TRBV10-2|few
ASSEEAGRKEQF
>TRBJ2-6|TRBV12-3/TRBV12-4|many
ASSRDRWAGANVLT
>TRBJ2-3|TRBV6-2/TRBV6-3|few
ASSYSNSGRGSDTQY
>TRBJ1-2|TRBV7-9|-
ASSPRNLTEYHYGYT
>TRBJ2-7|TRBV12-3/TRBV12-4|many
ASSYTLGSGGSYEQY
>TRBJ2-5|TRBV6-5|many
ASSRQLGTGGMKETQY
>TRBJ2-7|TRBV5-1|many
ASSLYEQQY
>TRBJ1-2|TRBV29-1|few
SVTATGNYGYT
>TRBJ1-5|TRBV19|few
ASSTAGLVQPQH
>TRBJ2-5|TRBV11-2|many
ASSLAGLRETQY
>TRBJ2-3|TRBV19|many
ASSTTHTDTQY
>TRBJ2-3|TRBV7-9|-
ASSLAGPDTQY
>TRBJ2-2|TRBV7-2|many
ASSLLGPGELF
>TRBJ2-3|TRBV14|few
ASSQDFGGGTQDTQY
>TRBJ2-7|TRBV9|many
ASSVGAGGSYEQY
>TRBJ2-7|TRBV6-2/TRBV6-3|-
ASSYSSTHFSPYEQY
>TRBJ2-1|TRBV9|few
ASTVGSPGNEQF
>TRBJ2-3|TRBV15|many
ATSRDTNLAEFTDTQY
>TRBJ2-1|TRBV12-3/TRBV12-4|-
ASSRIAVDIPSSYNEQF
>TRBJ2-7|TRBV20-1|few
SASGPGNYEQY
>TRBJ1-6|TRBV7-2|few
ASSLYLGGESPLH
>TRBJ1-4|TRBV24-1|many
ATSDSDRSNEKLF
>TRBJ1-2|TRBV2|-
ASSPGTGPYYGYT
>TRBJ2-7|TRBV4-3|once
ASCQESGGRYEQY
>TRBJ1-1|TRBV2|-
ASSAYRAGTEAF
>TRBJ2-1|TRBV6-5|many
ASSYVGVGVGNEQF
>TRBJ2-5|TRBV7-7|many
ASSSSFGTGGGKETQY
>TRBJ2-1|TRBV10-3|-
AINSRERYNEQF
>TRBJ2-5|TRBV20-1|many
SASALTEETQY
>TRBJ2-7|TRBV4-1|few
ASSRGTGLWEQY
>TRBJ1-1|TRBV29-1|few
SAPVRGGGVGKGENTEAF
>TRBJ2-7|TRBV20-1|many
SAPPIAGARWGEQY
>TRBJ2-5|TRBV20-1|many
SARDPARLAEQETQY